This T cell receptor beta chain was captured by sequencing in a study of CD8 T cells in ankylosing spondylitis. The study, taken as a whole, reports: In synovial fluid and blood from reactive arthritis, some motif variants were previously reported. The authors reported significant enrichment of disease-linked clones in matched ankylosing spondylitis synovial fluid. Disease-linked clones were found to be CD8+ and relatively rare in peripheral blood. Several highly homologous variants made up a TCR beta motif that seemed to typify ankylosing spondylitis blood.

It was by quantitative 5'-RACE with molecular barcodes that TCR beta libraries were made. Each CDR3 protein is one row after TCRdb ran MiXCR on the 5' RACE reads. The profile shows 700,000 or so distinct CDR3 sequences, around a fifth of them singletons. This clonotype was seen ten or more times. The antigen remains undetermined. The V gene's germline CDR1 is DFQATT and CDR2 SNEGSKA (reference sequence). The ends were cut back, 0 bases at V and 4 bases at J, with 12 bases in the middle. This CDR3 contains 14 residues. Sequencing used blood, either unsorted or a sorted T cell fraction (not recorded which). This clonotype was obtained from a male donor with ankylosing spondylitis. V and J are TRBV20-1 and TRBJ1-2, with D unresolved. In DNA, the CDR3 is TGCAGTGCTAGAGAGGAGGGCTTTGGCTATGGCTACACCTTC. The encoded protein is CSAREEGFGYGYTF.